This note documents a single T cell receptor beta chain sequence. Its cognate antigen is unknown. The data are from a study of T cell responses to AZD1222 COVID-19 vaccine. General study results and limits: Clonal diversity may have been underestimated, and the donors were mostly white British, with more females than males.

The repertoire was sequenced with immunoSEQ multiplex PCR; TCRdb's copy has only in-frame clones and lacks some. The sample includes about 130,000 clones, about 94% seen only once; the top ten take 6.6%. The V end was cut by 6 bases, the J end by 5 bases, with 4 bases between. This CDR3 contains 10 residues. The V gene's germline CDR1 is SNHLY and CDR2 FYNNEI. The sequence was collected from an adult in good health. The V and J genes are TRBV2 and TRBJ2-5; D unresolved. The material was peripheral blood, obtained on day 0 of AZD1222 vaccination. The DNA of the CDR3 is TGTGCCAGCAGCAAGGAGACCCAGTACTTC. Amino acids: CASSKETQYF.